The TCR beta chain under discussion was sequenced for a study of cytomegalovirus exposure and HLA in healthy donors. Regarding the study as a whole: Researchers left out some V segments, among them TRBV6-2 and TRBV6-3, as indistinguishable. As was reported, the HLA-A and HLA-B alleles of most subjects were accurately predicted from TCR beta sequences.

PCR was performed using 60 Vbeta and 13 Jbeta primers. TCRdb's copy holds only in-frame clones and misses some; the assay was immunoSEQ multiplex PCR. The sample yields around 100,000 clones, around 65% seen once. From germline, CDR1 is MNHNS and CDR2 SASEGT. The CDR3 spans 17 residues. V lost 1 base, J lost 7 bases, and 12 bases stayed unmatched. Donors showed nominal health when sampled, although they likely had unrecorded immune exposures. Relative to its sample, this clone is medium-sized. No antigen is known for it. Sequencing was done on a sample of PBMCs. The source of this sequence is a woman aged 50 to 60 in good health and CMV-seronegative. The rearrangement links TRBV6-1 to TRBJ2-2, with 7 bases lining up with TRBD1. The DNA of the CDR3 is TGTGCCAGCAGTGAAGGTCCGACAGGGAGATACGGCGGGGAGCTGTTTTTT. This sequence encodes CASSEGPTGRYGGELFF.